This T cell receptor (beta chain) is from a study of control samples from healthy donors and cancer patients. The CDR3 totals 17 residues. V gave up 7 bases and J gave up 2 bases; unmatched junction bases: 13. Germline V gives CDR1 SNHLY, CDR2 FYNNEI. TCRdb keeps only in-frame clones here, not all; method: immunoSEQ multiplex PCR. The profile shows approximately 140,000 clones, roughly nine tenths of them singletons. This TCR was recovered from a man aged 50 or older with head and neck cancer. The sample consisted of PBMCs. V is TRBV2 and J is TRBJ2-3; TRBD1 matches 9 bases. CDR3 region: CASMFISGTGFTDTQYF. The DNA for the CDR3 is TGTGCCAGCATGTTTATAAGTGGGACAGGGTTCACAGATACGCAGTATTTT.